Given below is one T cell receptor beta chain in context. The record originates from a study of shared clonotypes between healthy human individuals. V was pared by 5 bases and J by 1 base, with 4 bases of the junction left unmatched. Germline V gives CDR1 SGHAT, CDR2 FQDESV (reference sequence). The CDR3 has 17 amino acids. Sequenced by immunoSEQ multiplex PCR; TCRdb stores in-frame clones only, minus some. The data contain some 2.3 million clones, more than 85% of them singletons. J is TRBJ2-6 and V is TRBV11-1; 11 nucleotides match TRBD2. The origin of this receptor is a man between 18 and 29 years old in good health. Some clones in this sample may be carry-over from other donors' samples. The sequencing sample was made of naive CD4+ T cells from PBMCs. Regarding subset: CD45RA+ positively selected. CDR3 nucleotide sequence: TGTGCCAGCAGCCCGACTAGCGGGATATCTGGGGCCAACGTCCTGACTTTC. This codes for CASSPTSGISGANVLTF.